This TCR beta chain was sequenced for a study of blood T cell repertoires in COVID-19. Whole-study context: Collection of acute and convalescent COVID-19 samples took place in the United States, Italy and Spain.

Per the original methods: Using reference gene primer amplification, nucleated cell counts were estimated. Sequencing used immunoSEQ multiplex PCR; TCRdb keeps in-frame clones, though not all of them. The V and J calls and clone size come from that table; D and trimming were worked out from the DNA. Among fewer than 130,000 clones, almost 80% were seen once, and the ten largest hold roughly 17%. With 3 bases clipped from V and 5 bases from J, the junction kept 4 bases outside the gene matches. CDR3 length equals 15 residues. The germline V gene has CDR1 MGHDK and CDR2 SYGVNS. The rearrangement joins TRBV25-1 to TRBJ2-1; 10 bases align to TRBD1. This TCR was recovered from a woman older than 75 with active or convalescent COVID-19. The sample comprised peripheral blood. CDR3 amino acids: CASSDPGTGDNEQFF. The CDR3 DNA reads as TGTGCCAGCAGTGATCCCGGGACAGGGGACAATGAGCAGTTCTTC.